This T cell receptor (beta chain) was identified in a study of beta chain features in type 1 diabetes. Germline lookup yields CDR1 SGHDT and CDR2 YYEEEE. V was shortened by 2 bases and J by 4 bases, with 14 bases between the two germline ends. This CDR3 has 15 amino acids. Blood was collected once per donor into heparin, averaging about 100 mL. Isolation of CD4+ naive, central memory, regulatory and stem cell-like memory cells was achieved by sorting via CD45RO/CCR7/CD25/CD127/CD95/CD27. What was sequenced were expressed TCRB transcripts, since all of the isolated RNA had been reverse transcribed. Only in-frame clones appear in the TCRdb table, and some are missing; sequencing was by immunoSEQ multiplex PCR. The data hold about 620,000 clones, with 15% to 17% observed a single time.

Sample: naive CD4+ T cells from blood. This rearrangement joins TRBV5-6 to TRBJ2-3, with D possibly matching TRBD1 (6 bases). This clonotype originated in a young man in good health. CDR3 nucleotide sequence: TGTGCCAGCAGCTTCAGACAGGCGGGCGCAGATACGCAGTATTTT. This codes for CASSFRQAGADTQYF.